The next 29 T cell receptor beta chains were all read from a single sample in a study of blood T cell repertoires in COVID-19 (dated by TCRdb to between 2020 and 2021). The library was produced with the immunoSEQ multiplex PCR assay. The clones in this table, taken by TCRdb from immuneACCESS, are in-frame only. Not every clone is retained; where verified, under half of the shortfall comes from an unresolved V gene, and the cause of the rest is unknown. The sample table records 250,000 to 350,000 clones; roughly 85% of these occur just once. The ten largest make up about 4.3% of the sample. Sequenced material: PBMCs or T cells enriched from blood (not recorded which). The receptors here all came from a woman in her 30s who had recovered from COVID-19.

The genes are TRBV18 and TRBJ2-2, with TRBD2 matching 9 bases. Germline V gene lookup returns CDR1 KGHSH and CDR2 LQKENI. The CDR3 loop spans 15 amino acids. J gave up 6 bases and V 6 bases, and 8 bases lay outside the gene matches. The chain's CDR3 is CASSPGLASAGELFF. DNA of the CDR3: TGTGCCAGCTCGCCGGGACTAGCATCCGCCGGGGAGCTGTTTTTT. Variable domain in full (rest from reference TRBV18 and TRBJ2-2): NAGVMQNPRHLVRRRGQEARLRCSPMKGHSHVYWYRQLPEEGLKFMVYLQKENIIDESGMPKERFSAEFPKEGPSILRIQQVVRGDSAAYFCASSPGLASAGELFFGEGSRLTVL.

The rearrangement links TRBV15 to TRBJ1-5; D unclear. The CDR3 has 14 residues. Germline assignment: CDR1 LNHNV and CDR2 YYDKDF (reference sequence). Deletions cut 8 bases from V and 0 bases from J, with 11 bases between. The CDR3 region is CATSEVYSNQPQHF. CDR3 sequence (DNA): TGTGCCACCTCGGAGGTATATAGCAATCAGCCCCAGCATTTT.

This clone was observed a single time. This chain connects TRBV2 to TRBJ1-2, with D perhaps matching TRBD1 (5 bases). The CDR3 consists of 16 residues. Trimming left V 3 bases short and J 6 bases short, with 20 bases between. CDR1 and CDR2 (germline): SNHLY, FYNNEI. The CDR3 coding sequence is TGTGCCAGCAGTGAGAGCCGAAACGACAGAAGGAATGGCTACACCTTC. Its translation: CASSESRNDRRNGYTF.

The V gene is TRBV3-1 (or the pseudogene TRBV3-2), the J gene TRBJ1-2; 7 nucleotides agree with TRBD1. The ends lost 4 bases at V and 5 bases at J; junction bases unmatched: 7. This CDR3 comprises 14 residues. In germline, CDR1 is LGHDT, CDR2 YNNKEL (reference sequence). CDR3 protein: CASSLRQGWYGYTF. CDR3 in DNA: TGTGCCAGCAGCCTTCGACAGGGCTGGTATGGCTACACCTTC.

The chain combines TRBV5-1 with TRBJ2-7, with TRBD2 matching 14 bases. CDR1 is SGHRS and CDR2 is YFSETQ in the germline V gene. CDR3 length equals 14 residues. V lost 4 bases to trimming and J lost 5 bases; unmatched junction nucleotides: 2. CDR3 nucleotides: TGCGCCAGCAGCAAGGGACTAGCGGGAGACGAGCAGTACTTC. Its translation is CASSKGLAGDEQYF. The whole variable domain, remainder taken from reference TRBV5-1 and TRBJ2-7, is KAGVTQTPRYLIKTRGQQVTLSCSPISGHRSVSWYQQTPGQGLQFLFEYFSETQRNKGNFPGRFSGRQFSNSRSEMNVSTLELGDSALYLCASSKGLAGDEQYFGPGTRLTVT.

The gene calls are TRBV27 and TRBJ2-7; perhaps TRBD1 as D (6 bases). The CDR3 loop spans 12 amino acids. V gave up 2 bases and J gave up 4 bases, with 6 bases separating them. Germline lookup yields CDR1 MNHEY and CDR2 SMNVEV (reference sequence). CDR3 loop: CASSLQGYEQYF. The DNA for the CDR3 is TGTGCCAGCAGTTTACAGGGGTACGAGCAGTACTTC.

This chain connects TRBV28 to TRBJ2-5; D possibly corresponds to TRBD2 (7 bases). Germline values: CDR1 MDHEN, CDR2 SYDVKM. Trimming left V 6 bases short and J 5 bases short, with 16 bases between. This CDR3 contains 14 residues. The CDR3 sequence is CASRGAGEEETQYF. The CDR3 DNA sequence: TGTGCCAGCAGGGGGGCGGGGGAGGAGGAGACCCAGTACTTC.

This rearrangement joins TRBV11-2 to TRBJ2-1; tentatively, D is TRBD1 (6 bases). The CDR3 contains 15 residues. Germline V gene data show CDR1 as SGHAT and CDR2 as FQNNGV. V gave up 1 base and J gave up 7 bases, with 14 bases separating them. CDR3 protein: CASSLAGVYENEQFF. CDR3 sequence (DNA): TGTGCCAGCAGCTTAGCAGGGGTTTATGAAAATGAGCAGTTCTTC.

The V and J genes are TRBV6-5 and TRBJ2-1; maybe TRBD1 (7 bases). In germline, CDR1 is MNHEY, CDR2 SVGAGI. This CDR3 region has 14 residues. V was cut by 2 bases and J by 4 bases, with 9 bases left in between. As DNA, the CDR3 is TGTGCCAGCAGTTACCCAGGGGGGTACAATGAGCAGTTCTTC. This gives the protein CASSYPGGYNEQFF.

This chain joins TRBV4-2 and TRBJ2-1; a possible D gene is TRBD2 (6 bases). V dropped 5 bases and J dropped 8 bases, with 16 bases sitting between them. Germline V gene lookup returns CDR1 LGHNA and CDR2 YNFKEQ. This CDR3 has 14 residues. The CDR3 coding sequence is TGTGCCAGCAGCTCTAGCGTACTTGGGGATGAGCAGTTCTTC. This gives the protein CASSSSVLGDEQFF.

The V and J genes are TRBV28 and TRBJ2-7, with D perhaps matching TRBD2 (7 bases). CDR1 is MDHEN, CDR2 SYDVKM, per germline. This CDR3 comprises 16 residues. V shed 6 bases and J shed 1 base, with 19 bases lying between them. The CDR3 spells CASSVAGGRRSYEQYF. The CDR3 DNA sequence: TGTGCCAGCAGCGTCGCCGGGGGGCGACGGTCCTACGAGCAGTACTTC.

This CDR3 reads CASRRQGAPTDTQYF. The CDR3 region has the DNA TGTGCCAGTAGGCGGCAGGGGGCGCCCACAGATACGCAGTATTTT. The rearrangement uses TRBV19 and TRBJ2-3; the match to TRBD1 covers 8 bases. The CDR3 extends over 15 amino acids. J lost 2 bases, V lost 6 bases, and 7 bases had no gene match. Looked up from germline, CDR1 is LNHDA and CDR2 is SQIVND (reference sequence).

This clone was recorded only once. J is TRBJ2-2 and V is TRBV10-1, with 14 bases identical to TRBD2. The germline V gene encodes CDR1 WNHNN and CDR2 SYGVQD (reference sequence). Losses at the gene ends were 0 bases for V and 0 bases for J; bases not matched to a gene: 3. There are 19 residues in the CDR3. The CDR3 DNA sequence: TGCGCCAGCAGTGAGTCGCGACTAGCGGGGGGGACGAACACCGGGGAGCTGTTTTTT. This translates into CASSESRLAGGTNTGELFF.

The chain employs TRBV28 and TRBJ1-5; D might be TRBD1 (6 bases). V lost 5 bases to trimming and J lost 5 bases, with 16 bases between them. Germline CDR1 reads MDHEN; CDR2 reads SYDVKM. The CDR3 extends over 15 amino acids. CDR3 coding DNA: TGTGCCAGCAGTACAGGGAGCGTAGGGGATCAGCCCCAGCATTTT. It codes for CASSTGSVGDQPQHF. Drawing the rest from reference TRBV28 and TRBJ1-5, the complete variable domain is DVKVTQSSRYLVKRTGEKVFLECVQDMDHENMFWYRQDPGLGLRLIYFSYDVKMKEKGDIPEGYSVSREKKERFSLILESASTNQTSMYLCASSTGSVGDQPQHFGDGTRLSIL.

The rearrangement uses TRBV3-1 (or the pseudogene TRBV3-2) and TRBJ1-2; 9 bases agree with TRBD1. Germline V gives CDR1 LGHDT, CDR2 YNNKEL (reference sequence). The V and J ends lost 1 base and 5 bases, in that order; junction bases with no gene match: 5. This CDR3 contains 15 residues. CDR3 DNA sequence: TGTGCCAGCAGCCAAGGGGGGACAGGGTCATATGGCTACACCTTC. Translated: CASSQGGTGSYGYTF.

The rearrangement links TRBV30 to TRBJ1-5; perhaps TRBD1 as D (5 bases). The CDR3 sequence is 15 residues long. From germline, CDR1 is GTSNPN and CDR2 SVGIG (reference sequence). V lost 2 bases, J lost 3 bases, and 14 bases lay in between. CDR3 in amino acids: CAWSIGGAINQPQHF. The DNA of the CDR3 is TGTGCCTGGAGTATCGGCGGGGCAATCAATCAGCCCCAGCATTTT. Full variable domain (remainder filled in from reference TRBV30 and TRBJ1-5): SQTIHQWPATLVQPVGSPLSLECTVEGTSNPNLYWYRQAAGRGLQLLFYSVGIGQISSEVPQNLSASRPQDRQFILSSKKLLLSDSGFYLCAWSIGGAINQPQHFGDGTRLSIL.

The V gene is TRBV6-2 or TRBV6-3, the J gene TRBJ1-1; no firm D call. The CDR3 is 17 amino acids. Germline V gives CDR1 MNHEY, CDR2 SVGEGT. Between the trimmed V and J ends, which lost 5 bases and 1 base, there was a span of 20 bases. CDR3 protein: CASSLIPGRRKNTEAFF. DNA for the CDR3: TGTGCCAGCAGTCTCATTCCTGGGAGGCGGAAGAACACTGAAGCTTTCTTT.

The rearrangement links TRBV7-9 to TRBJ2-2; 7 bases agree with TRBD2. The V gene end was trimmed by 10 bases and the J gene end by 4 bases; junction bases not matched to a gene: 12. CDR3 length: 15 amino acids. The germline CDR1 and CDR2 sequences are SEHNR and FQNEAQ (reference sequence). CDR3 protein: CATGGGSVPTGELFF. In DNA form, the CDR3 reads TGTGCCACCGGCGGGGGTAGTGTCCCCACCGGGGAGCTGTTTTTT.

The rearrangement uses TRBV27 and TRBJ2-7, with TRBD2 matching over 8 bases. Looked up from germline, CDR1 is MNHEY and CDR2 is SMNVEV (reference sequence). The CDR3 runs to 14 residues. V dropped 8 bases and J dropped 2; count of bases not matched to a gene: 8. As DNA, the CDR3 is TGTGCCAGCTCAACTAGCGGTTTCCCCTACGAGCAGTACTTC. It yields the protein CASSTSGFPYEQYF.

The chain links TRBV18 to TRBJ1-1; 7 bases align to TRBD1. The CDR3 is made up of 14 amino acids. V lost 6 bases and J lost 3; bases outside the gene matches: 7. The V gene's germline CDR1 is KGHSH and CDR2 LQKENI. In DNA form, the CDR3 reads TGTGCCAGCTCCCGAGGGGGCTGGGACACTGAAGCTTTCTTT. Translation: CASSRGGWDTEAFF.

This chain joins TRBV10-1 and TRBJ2-4; 8 bases match TRBD1. The CDR3 is made up of 16 amino acids. Germline V lookup: CDR1 WNHNN, CDR2 SYGVQD (reference sequence). J lost 7 bases, V lost 0 bases, and 8 bases had no gene match. As DNA, the CDR3 is TGCGCCAGCAGTGAGTCGAGCGGGCAGGGGGCGAACATTCAGTACTTC. This sequence encodes CASSESSGQGANIQYF.

This chain uses TRBV4-1 with TRBJ2-3; weak D call: TRBD2 (5 bases). The germline V gene has CDR1 MGHRA and CDR2 YSYEKL. The V end was cut by 6 bases, the J end by 0 bases, with 13 bases between. The CDR3 contains 15 residues. The CDR3 DNA sequence: TGCGCCAGCAGACGCGACTATTTTAGCACAGATACGCAGTATTTT. Encoded protein: CASRRDYFSTDTQYF.

The V gene is TRBV2, the J gene TRBJ2-7, with D perhaps matching TRBD1 (5 bases). With 6 bases removed from V and 3 bases from J, the gap between germline ends came to 12 bases. The germline CDR1 and CDR2 sequences are SNHLY and FYNNEI. This CDR3 spans 13 amino acids. DNA for the CDR3: TGTGCCAGCAGCGGTAGACAGAACTACGAGCAGTACTTC. It is translated as CASSGRQNYEQYF.

A few counts support this clone. The gene calls are TRBV5-4 and TRBJ1-1, with TRBD1 identical over 7 bases. CDR1 SGHNT and CDR2 YYREEE come from the germline V gene (reference sequence). After removal of 4 bases from V and 1 base from J, the junction contained 7 bases not matched to a gene. CDR3 length: 15 amino acids. This CDR3 is CASSVLTGANTEAFF. The CDR3 DNA reads TGTGCCAGCAGCGTACTCACAGGGGCGAACACTGAAGCTTTCTTT.

The chain couples TRBV28 to TRBJ2-3; 11 bases line up with TRBD1. CDR3 length equals 15 residues. The germline V gene encodes CDR1 MDHEN and CDR2 SYDVKM. The ends lost 4 bases at V and 3 bases at J; junction bases unmatched: 3. CDR3 sequence: CASSYGTGGTDTQYF. The DNA for the CDR3 is TGTGCCAGCAGTTACGGGACAGGGGGGACAGATACGCAGTATTTT.

The rearrangement uses TRBV10-3 and TRBJ2-2; 7 bases line up with TRBD1. Looked up from germline, CDR1 is ENHRY and CDR2 is SYGVKD. Germline trimming cut 6 bases from V and 3 bases from J; bases unmatched to any gene: 7. The CDR3 covers 15 residues. The CDR3 DNA reads as TGTGCCATCAGCGGACAGGCTAAGGACACCGGGGAGCTGTTTTTT. It translates to CAISGQAKDTGELFF.

CDR3: CASSAGTAYYGYTF. CDR3 sequence (DNA): TGCGCCAGCAGTGCCGGGACAGCTTACTATGGCTACACCTTC. The chain employs TRBV10-1 and TRBJ1-2; TRBD1 aligns across 7 bases. The CDR3 loop spans 14 amino acids. The ends lost 4 bases at V and 3 bases at J; junction bases unmatched: 5. Germline V gives CDR1 WNHNN, CDR2 SYGVQD (reference sequence).

The rearrangement uses TRBV3-1 (or the pseudogene TRBV3-2) and TRBJ2-7, with a possible D match to TRBD1 (6 bases). The CDR3 has 12 residues. Germline V gene lookup returns CDR1 LGHDT and CDR2 YNNKEL (reference sequence). The V gene lost 1 base and the J gene lost 9 bases, with 10 bases spanning the gap. The CDR3 here is CASSQGQAGQYF. For the CDR3, the DNA is TGTGCCAGCAGCCAAGGACAGGCAGGGCAGTACTTC.

The chain is built from TRBV11-2 and TRBJ2-1; D may be TRBD2 (5 bases). This CDR3 contains 16 residues. Between the trimmed V and J ends, which lost 5 bases and 2 bases, there was a span of 16 bases. Germline V gives CDR1 SGHAT, CDR2 FQNNGV. The chain's CDR3 is CASSPLSGIAYNEQFF. In DNA form, the CDR3 reads TGTGCCAGCAGCCCACTTTCCGGGATTGCCTACAATGAGCAGTTCTTC.